What follows are 25 T cell receptor beta chains derived from one specimen sequenced in a study of T cell responses to AZD1222 COVID-19 vaccine. TCRdb keeps only in-frame clones here, not all; method: immunoSEQ multiplex PCR. Of 180,000 or so clones listed, approximately 92% are singletons. Here the sequenced sample was peripheral blood, taken 28 days after the second dose of the MenACWY control vaccine. These TCRs come from an adult who received the MenACWY meningococcal vaccine as a control.

V and J are TRBV7-8 and TRBJ1-3; D unclear. Germline V lookup: CDR1 SGHVS, CDR2 FQNEAQ. The CDR3 has 14 amino acids. With 5 bases removed from V and 3 bases from J, the gap between germline ends came to 11 bases. For the CDR3, the DNA is TGTGCCAGCAGCCCTACAGTTTTTGGAAACACCATATATTTT. Amino acid sequence: CASSPTVFGNTIYF.

The chain uses TRBV7-2 and TRBJ1-5; D gene ambiguous. CDR1 is SGHTA, CDR2 FQGNSA, per germline. The CDR3 has 14 amino acids. The ends were cut back, 1 base at V and 6 bases at J, with 10 bases in the middle. CDR3 coding DNA: TGTGCCAGCAGCTTAGATAGGGCTGGTCAGCCCCAGCATTTT. Amino acid sequence: CASSLDRAGQPQHF.

The chain has TRBV7-2 and TRBJ1-5; the D is unclear. Germline CDR1 is SGHTA and CDR2 is FQGNSA. Trimming removed 3 bases at V and 0 bases at J, with 3 bases between. This CDR3 is 13 amino acids long. The CDR3 bases are TGTGCCAGCAGCTTTTATAGCAATCAGCCCCAGCATTTT. Translating it yields CASSFYSNQPQHF.

This chain links TRBV9 with TRBJ2-1; 13 bases are shared with TRBD2. V gave up 4 bases and J gave up 4 bases; unmatched junction bases: 2. Germline lookup yields CDR1 SGDLS and CDR2 YYNGEE. This CDR3 contains 15 residues. DNA for the CDR3: TGTGCCAGCAGCCGACTAGCGGGGGGATACAATGAGCAGTTCTTC. It specifies CASSRLAGGYNEQFF.

The chain links TRBV28 to TRBJ1-1; tentatively, D is TRBD1 (5 bases). The V end was cut by 3 bases, the J end by 11 bases, with 22 bases between. Germline CDR1 reads MDHEN; CDR2 reads SYDVKM. The CDR3 totals 15 residues. CDR3 bases: TGTGCCAGCAGTTTCCCCGGGACCGCCTCCTTAGTGGCTTTCTTT. Translation gives CASSFPGTASLVAFF.

The rearrangement joins TRBV7-2 to TRBJ2-2, with unresolved D. With 1 base removed from V and 1 base from J, the gap between germline ends came to 10 bases. The CDR3 runs 16 residues. Per the germline V gene, CDR1 is SGHTA and CDR2 is FQGNSA. DNA of the CDR3: TGTGCCAGCAGCTTAGGCGGAACCGTGAACACCGGGGAGCTGTTTTTT. As protein: CASSLGGTVNTGELFF.

The chain couples TRBV18 to TRBJ1-1; no definite D call. V gave up 6 bases and J gave up 1 base, with 9 bases separating them. Germline-derived CDR1 and CDR2 are KGHSH and LQKENI. The CDR3 has 13 residues. The CDR3 is CASSSRGNTEAFF. The CDR3 bases are TGTGCCAGCTCGTCCCGGGGGAACACTGAAGCTTTCTTT.

This clone appeared once. The rearrangement links TRBV10-1 to TRBJ2-4, with unresolved D. This CDR3 region has 16 residues. The germline V gene encodes CDR1 WNHNN and CDR2 SYGVQD (reference sequence). Trimming stripped 0 bases from V and 0 bases from J, with 9 bases between. The CDR3 region has the DNA TGCGCCAGCAGTGAGTCGCTTGGAGTAGCCAAAAACATTCAGTACTTC. It yields the protein CASSESLGVAKNIQYF.

The V call is TRBV3-1 (or the pseudogene TRBV3-2), the J call TRBJ2-3; D not resolved. V lost 1 base and J 4 bases, leaving 9 bases between the germline ends. The germline V gene encodes CDR1 LGHDT and CDR2 YNNKEL (reference sequence). CDR3 length: 14 residues. For the CDR3, the DNA is TGTGCCAGCAGCCAAGCTGTGATGTCAGATACGCAGTATTTT. Translation gives CASSQAVMSDTQYF.

V gene TRBV19 combines with J gene TRBJ1-3; 10 bases agree with TRBD1. CDR1 and CDR2 (germline): LNHDA, SQIVND (reference sequence). V was clipped by 5 bases and J by 2 bases; unmatched bases: 3. The CDR3 covers 15 residues. The CDR3 bases are TGTGCCAGTAGTCCGGGACAGGGGACTGGAAACACCATATATTTT. The encoded protein is CASSPGQGTGNTIYF.

The J gene is TRBJ1-2, the V gene TRBV5-6; 7 bases are a match to TRBD1. The CDR3 runs 14 residues. Trimming cost V 4 bases and J 2 bases; bases outside gene matches: 5. Germline CDR1 and CDR2: SGHDT and YYEEEE. As DNA, the CDR3 is TGTGCCAGCAGCCGTGACAGGGAGAACTATGGCTACACCTTC. It specifies CASSRDRENYGYTF.

This chain links TRBV5-1 with TRBJ1-4, with D uncertain. CDR1 and CDR2 from the germline V gene are SGHRS and YFSETQ. This CDR3 is 15 amino acids long. The V end lost 0 bases, the J end lost 5 bases, and 11 bases lay between the germline ends. The CDR3 sequence: CASSLAGQENEKLFF. CDR3 nucleotide sequence: TGCGCCAGCAGCTTGGCTGGTCAGGAAAATGAAAAACTGTTTTTT.

The CDR3: CATSDLTVYEQYF. The CDR3 DNA reads TGTGCCACCAGTGATTTGACAGTCTACGAGCAGTACTTC. V usage is TRBV24-1 and J usage is TRBJ2-7; D is ambiguous. The CDR3 runs to 13 residues. Germline V gene data show CDR1 as KGHDR and CDR2 as SFDVKD. The germline V and J ends were trimmed by 0 bases and 3 bases, with 5 bases remaining between them.

V is TRBV18 and J is TRBJ1-1, with D unresolved. V was trimmed by 2 bases and J by 5 bases, leaving 15 bases between them. This CDR3 has 15 residues. Looked up from germline, CDR1 is KGHSH and CDR2 is LQKENI. In nucleotides, the CDR3 is TGTGCCAGCTCACCAAGTAAGGTCCTGGAGACTGAAGCTTTCTTT. Translation: CASSPSKVLETEAFF.

In DNA form, the CDR3 reads TGTGCCAGTAGGGCCGGCCGCCAGAACACTGAAGCTTTCTTT. Translated: CASRAGRQNTEAFF. The chain is built from TRBV19 and TRBJ1-1, with no clear D. This CDR3 region has 14 residues. The V end was cut by 6 bases, the J end by 1 base, with 12 bases between. Looked up from germline, CDR1 is LNHDA and CDR2 is SQIVND (reference sequence).

The chain couples TRBV5-4 to TRBJ1-2; tentative D call: TRBD1 (5 bases). The germline V gene has CDR1 SGHNT and CDR2 YYREEE (reference sequence). V was shortened by 6 bases and J by 2 bases, with 11 bases between the two germline ends. The CDR3 is 13 amino acids. The CDR3 here is CASTTGVNYGYTF. The CDR3 DNA sequence: TGTGCCAGCACCACGGGGGTCAACTATGGCTACACCTTC.

The count of this clone is one. The chain links TRBV27 to TRBJ2-7, with a weak D call TRBD2 (5 bases). The germline gives CDR1 MNHEY, CDR2 SMNVEV (reference sequence). The length of the CDR3 is 14 residues. V shed 6 bases and J shed 2 bases, with 14 bases lying between them. CDR3 sequence (DNA): TGTGCCAGCAGACCCCGACTATCCCCCTACGAGCAGTACTTC. Encoded protein: CASRPRLSPYEQYF.

The chain is built from TRBV12-3 or TRBV12-4 and TRBJ1-2; D is perhaps TRBD1 (5 bases). The V end lost 7 bases, the J end lost 6 bases, and 12 bases lay between the germline ends. CDR3 size: 12 residues. CDR3 loop: CASKSGPHGYTF. In DNA form, the CDR3 reads TGTGCCAGCAAATCGGGACCTCATGGCTACACCTTC.

V is TRBV7-9 and J is TRBJ2-3, with D unresolved. The germline gives CDR1 SEHNR, CDR2 FQNEAQ (reference sequence). The CDR3 sequence is 13 residues long. V lost 2 bases and J 4 bases, leaving 7 bases between the germline ends. The CDR3 nucleotides are TGTGCCAGCAGCTTAACGATGGCAGATACGCAGTATTTT. Translation gives CASSLTMADTQYF.

The chain couples TRBV5-6 to TRBJ1-5; 7 nucleotides match TRBD1. This CDR3 is 16 amino acids long. V was clipped by 2 bases and J by 4 bases; unmatched bases: 9. The germline V gene has CDR1 SGHDT and CDR2 YYEEEE. The CDR3 protein is CASSLKNRDRNQPQHF. For the CDR3, the DNA is TGTGCCAGCAGCTTAAAGAACCGGGACAGAAATCAGCCCCAGCATTTT.

The chain joins TRBV2 to TRBJ1-5; no firm D call. The germline CDR1 and CDR2 sequences are SNHLY and FYNNEI. The CDR3 loop spans 14 amino acids. V was cut by 6 bases and J by 0 bases, with 9 bases left in between. CDR3 loop: CASRNDGSNQPQHF. The DNA of the CDR3 is TGTGCCAGCAGGAACGACGGTAGCAATCAGCCCCAGCATTTT.

This clone came up once. This chain links TRBV2 with TRBJ2-3; D may correspond to TRBD1 or TRBD2 (5 bases each). Trimming pared 6 bases from V and 0 bases from J, leaving 10 bases between. This CDR3 spans 14 amino acids. Germline V gives CDR1 SNHLY, CDR2 FYNNEI. In nucleotides, the CDR3 is TGTGCCAGCAGGGGACCCTTTAGCACAGATACGCAGTATTTT. This translates into CASRGPFSTDTQYF.

This chain links TRBV5-1 with TRBJ1-4; D uncertain. Trimming left V 0 bases short and J 5 bases short, with 5 bases between. The CDR3 is 13 amino acids. The germline gives CDR1 SGHRS, CDR2 YFSETQ. The CDR3 coding sequence is TGCGCCAGCAGCTTGGATCCCAATGAAAAACTGTTTTTT. Residues: CASSLDPNEKLFF.

J is TRBJ2-6 and V is TRBV5-1; tentative D call: TRBD1 (5 bases). The CDR3 has 16 residues. With 0 bases removed from V and 0 bases from J, the gap between germline ends came to 7 bases. The V gene's germline CDR1 is SGHRS and CDR2 YFSETQ. CDR3 DNA sequence: TGCGCCAGCAGCTTGGGCAGGGTCTCTGGGGCCAACGTCCTGACTTTC. Protein: CASSLGRVSGANVLTF.

This chain links TRBV7-8 with TRBJ1-1; 9 positions agree with TRBD1. The J segment lost 0 bases and the V segment lost 2 bases, leaving 7 bases of the junction unmatched. The CDR3 covers 17 residues. Per germline, CDR1 SGHVS and CDR2 FQNEAQ. CDR3 nucleotides: TGTGCCAGCAGCTTACGGGACAGGGTTCGTATGAACACTGAAGCTTTCTTT. It encodes CASSLRDRVRMNTEAFF.